Following are 27 T cell receptor beta chains from one sample sequenced in a study of control samples from healthy donors and cancer patients. Clones were sequenced by immunoSEQ multiplex PCR, and TCRdb holds only the in-frame ones, with some missing. In the table there are about 100,000 clones, about 90% of which are singletons. The sample comprised blood. Every receptor here comes from a woman between 45 and 65 years old in good health.

The rearrangement uses TRBV19 and TRBJ1-5; D gene ambiguous. Trimming left V 7 bases short and J 4 bases short, with 8 bases between. The germline V gene encodes CDR1 LNHDA and CDR2 SQIVND (reference sequence). The CDR3 sequence is 12 residues long. The CDR3: CASTDGNQPQHF. The CDR3 DNA reads TGTGCCAGTACCGACGGGAATCAGCCCCAGCATTTT.

The chain employs TRBV7-2 and TRBJ2-2; D not resolved. Trimming pared 8 bases from V and 4 bases from J, leaving 14 bases between. Germline V gene data show CDR1 as SGHTA and CDR2 as FQGNSA. The CDR3 contains 14 residues. CDR3 nucleotide sequence: TGTGCCAGCTATGAAGTAGGGTCCACCGGGGAGCTGTTTTTT. Amino acids: CASYEVGSTGELFF. Based on the CDR3 plus reference TRBV7-2 and TRBJ2-2, the full variable domain is GAGVSQSPSNKVTEKGKDVELRCDPISGHTALYWYRQSLGQGLEFLIYFQGNSAPDKSGLPSDRFSAERTGGSVSTLTIQRTQQEDSAVYLCASYEVGSTGELFFGEGSRLTVL.

The chain recombines TRBV5-1 with TRBJ2-3; D gene unclear. The CDR3 length is 17 residues. The germline CDR1 and CDR2 sequences are SGHRS and YFSETQ. V was clipped by 0 bases and J by 0 bases, with 14 bases between them. The CDR3 is CASSLASARSSTDTQYF. DNA of the CDR3: TGCGCCAGCAGCTTGGCCTCGGCTAGATCTAGCACAGATACGCAGTATTTT.

The J gene is TRBJ2-7, the V gene TRBV7-9, with D tentatively TRBD2 (5 bases). CDR3 size: 15 residues. V shed 6 bases and J shed 2 bases, with 17 bases lying between them. Germline CDR1 SEHNR, CDR2 FQNEAQ (reference sequence). CDR3: CASSLMEATAYEQYF. DNA for the CDR3: TGTGCCAGCAGTCTTATGGAGGCCACAGCCTACGAGCAGTACTTC.

The chain couples TRBV19 to TRBJ1-3; D may be TRBD1 (6 bases). The CDR3 length is 14 residues. The germline CDR1 and CDR2 sequences are LNHDA and SQIVND (reference sequence). Deletions cut 6 bases from V and 0 bases from J, with 9 bases between. Here the CDR3 DNA reads TGTGCCAGTAGCCCGACAGGCTCTGGAAACACCATATATTTT. Translating it yields CASSPTGSGNTIYF.

The chain employs TRBV30 and TRBJ2-5; no clear D. Trimming shortened V by 2 bases and J by 1 base, and 8 bases separated the two germline ends. Germline V gene lookup returns CDR1 GTSNPN and CDR2 SVGIG (reference sequence). CDR3 length: 13 residues. This CDR3 is CAWSTGSQETQYF. The CDR3 bases are TGTGCCTGGAGTACTGGCAGCCAAGAGACCCAGTACTTC.

The gene calls are TRBV5-4 and TRBJ2-5; 13 bases fit TRBD2. CDR1 SGHNT and CDR2 YYREEE come from the germline V gene (reference sequence). Trimming took 4 bases from V and 5 from J; bases not matched to a gene: 8. The CDR3 spans 16 residues. CDR3 bases: TGTGCCAGCAGCCGGATAGGGACTAGCGGGGCTGAGACCCAGTACTTC. Translation: CASSRIGTSGAETQYF.

The rearrangement uses TRBV6-6 and TRBJ1-1; no reliable D call. The CDR3 extends over 14 amino acids. Looked up from germline, CDR1 is MNHNY and CDR2 is SVGAGI (reference sequence). V was trimmed by 7 bases and J by 8 bases, leaving 20 bases between them. This CDR3 is CASTLRESSGEAFF. In DNA, the CDR3 is TGTGCCAGCACCCTAAGAGAATCGTCCGGGGAAGCTTTCTTT.

V usage is TRBV6-2 or TRBV6-3 and J usage is TRBJ2-4; no firm D call. This CDR3 contains 12 residues. V was pared by 6 bases and J by 5 bases, with 8 bases between. CDR1 and CDR2 from the germline V gene are MNHEY and SVGEGT. CDR3 amino acids: CASSPPENIQYF. DNA for the CDR3: TGTGCCAGCAGCCCGCCGGAAAACATTCAGTACTTC.

V is TRBV2 and J is TRBJ1-4; no firm D call. This CDR3 comprises 15 residues. The V gene lost 10 bases and the J gene lost 1 base, with 16 bases spanning the gap. Germline V CDR1 and CDR2: SNHLY, FYNNEI. CDR3 sequence (DNA): TGTGCCACCCAAGGAATTATGGGAACTAATGAAAAACTGTTTTTT. It is translated as CATQGIMGTNEKLFF.

The count of this clone is one. The rearrangement uses TRBV5-1 and TRBJ2-5; no reliable D call. Between the trimmed V and J ends, which lost 2 bases and 0 bases, there was a span of 8 bases. Germline assignment: CDR1 SGHRS and CDR2 YFSETQ. The CDR3 runs 14 residues. The CDR3 DNA reads TGCGCCAGCAGCTTTGGGCAAAACCAAGAGACCCAGTACTTC. It encodes CASSFGQNQETQYF. The entire variable domain, with the rest obtained from reference TRBV5-1 and TRBJ2-5, is as follows: KAGVTQTPRYLIKTRGQQVTLSCSPISGHRSVSWYQQTPGQGLQFLFEYFSETQRNKGNFPGRFSGRQFSNSRSEMNVSTLELGDSALYLCASSFGQNQETQYFGPGTRLLVL.

This chain links TRBV7-9 with TRBJ2-2, with D unresolved. V shed 5 bases and J shed 5 bases, with 18 bases lying between them. In germline, CDR1 is SEHNR, CDR2 FQNEAQ (reference sequence). The CDR3 extends over 16 amino acids. The CDR3 sequence is CASSPPLLLRTGELFF. The CDR3 coding sequence is TGTGCCAGCAGCCCTCCCCTCTTGCTCCGGACCGGGGAGCTGTTTTTT.

The V and J genes are TRBV3-1 (or the pseudogene TRBV3-2) and TRBJ2-5; TRBD2 matches 8 bases. V lost 2 bases to trimming and J lost 4 bases; unmatched junction nucleotides: 6. Germline V lookup: CDR1 LGHDT, CDR2 YNNKEL (reference sequence). The CDR3 length is 15 residues. The CDR3 region has the DNA TGTGCCAGCAGCCAACCAGCGGGAGTTCTAGAGACCCAGTACTTC. It codes for CASSQPAGVLETQYF.

J is TRBJ2-7 and V is TRBV28, with TRBD2 identical over 10 bases. In germline, CDR1 is MDHEN, CDR2 SYDVKM. The CDR3 is 17 amino acids. V was pared by 5 bases and J by 0 bases, with 10 bases of the junction left unmatched. In DNA form, the CDR3 reads TGTGCCAGCAGTCCCCCGGGACTAGCGACCGACTCCTACGAGCAGTACGTC. Its protein product is CASSPPGLATDSYEQYV.

The chain is built from TRBV18 and TRBJ2-7; D is ambiguous. The germline V gene encodes CDR1 KGHSH and CDR2 LQKENI. This CDR3 is 14 amino acids long. Deletions cut 4 bases from V and 3 bases from J, with 13 bases between. CDR3 residues: CASSRFPLGYEQYV. The DNA for the CDR3 is TGTGCCAGCTCACGATTTCCCCTCGGCTACGAGCAGTACGTC.

J is TRBJ2-2 and V is TRBV3-1 (or the pseudogene TRBV3-2); D is tentatively TRBD1 or TRBD2 (6 bases each). The CDR3 spans 16 residues. CDR1 is LGHDT, CDR2 YNNKEL, per germline (reference sequence). V lost 0 bases to trimming and J lost 9 bases, with 17 bases between them. The CDR3 reads CASSQERGALTWELFF. The CDR3 DNA is TGTGCCAGCAGCCAAGAAAGGGGGGCCCTGACCTGGGAGCTGTTTTTT.

The V gene is TRBV5-1, the J gene TRBJ1-1; D gene uncertain. The germline V gene encodes CDR1 SGHRS and CDR2 YFSETQ. The CDR3 is 16 residues long. Trimming pared 0 bases from V and 1 base from J, leaving 13 bases between. In DNA, the CDR3 is TGCGCCAGCAGCTTGGTGCTAAGTCTTGAGAACACTGAAGCTTTCTTT. This sequence encodes CASSLVLSLENTEAFF.

The genes are TRBV30 and TRBJ1-1, with 7 bases matching TRBD1. The germline gives CDR1 GTSNPN, CDR2 SVGIG (reference sequence). The CDR3 contains 16 residues. Trimming cost V 4 bases and J 1 base; bases outside gene matches: 12. The CDR3 here is CAWMLPRGRGNTEAFF. The DNA of the CDR3 is TGTGCCTGGATGCTTCCTAGGGGGCGCGGGAACACTGAAGCTTTCTTT.

The chain recombines TRBV3-1 (or the pseudogene TRBV3-2) with TRBJ1-1; TRBD1 agrees at 9 bases. J was trimmed by 4 bases and V by 2 bases; bases with no gene match: 8. From germline, CDR1 is LGHDT and CDR2 YNNKEL (reference sequence). The CDR3 consists of 16 residues. CDR3 sequence reads: CASSQTRQGVSTEAFF. The CDR3 DNA is TGTGCCAGCAGCCAAACTCGACAGGGGGTGTCCACTGAAGCTTTCTTT.

This CDR3 is CASSNHGQPQHF. CDR3 DNA: TGTGCCAGCAGCAATCATGGCCAGCCCCAGCATTTT. The chain couples TRBV7-2 to TRBJ1-5; no reliable D call. Germline loops: CDR1 SGHTA, CDR2 FQGNSA. CDR3 length: 12 amino acids. Trimming left V 5 bases short and J 7 bases short, with 9 bases between.

CDR3 in amino acids: CASPPTSGTYEQYV. In DNA, the CDR3 is TGTGCCAGCCCCCCAACCTCCGGGACCTACGAGCAGTACGTC. This chain uses TRBV21-1 with TRBJ2-7; TRBD2, the table's D call, was not compared with the DNA. TRBV21-1 is a pseudogene. CDR3 length equals 14 residues.

The chain uses TRBV5-4 and TRBJ2-3, with no clear D. The CDR3 loop spans 16 amino acids. Per germline, CDR1 SGHNT and CDR2 YYREEE (reference sequence). V lost 1 base and J lost 6, with 18 bases in between. The CDR3 DNA is TGTGCCAGCAGCTTGTTCGTTTCTGGGAAGTTCGATACGCAGTATTTT. Residues: CASSLFVSGKFDTQYF.

This clone was observed once. The chain links TRBV27 to TRBJ1-5; the match to TRBD1 covers 8 bases. The V gene's germline CDR1 is MNHEY and CDR2 SMNVEV (reference sequence). V shed 2 bases and J 5 bases; nucleotides not matched to a gene: 11. The CDR3 is made up of 17 amino acids. The CDR3 protein is CASSLRSGAGGHQPQHF. CDR3 DNA: TGTGCCAGCAGTTTACGATCGGGGGCAGGGGGCCATCAGCCCCAGCATTTT.

The chain recombines TRBV3-1 (or the pseudogene TRBV3-2) with TRBJ2-1; 10 bases are a match to TRBD2. The CDR3 is made up of 16 amino acids. The J segment lost 6 bases and the V segment lost 3 bases, leaving 8 bases of the junction unmatched. Germline values: CDR1 LGHDT, CDR2 YNNKEL (reference sequence). This CDR3 is CASSHRSGGAINEQFF. For the CDR3, the DNA is TGTGCCAGCAGCCACCGCAGCGGGGGGGCTATCAATGAGCAGTTCTTC.

As DNA, the CDR3 is TGTGCCAGCAGTTTAGTTTCGGGATACGAGCAGTACTTC. Translated, it gives CASSLVSGYEQYF. The rearrangement joins TRBV27 to TRBJ2-7, with D perhaps TRBD2 (5 bases). The CDR3 has 13 residues. Trimming took 2 bases from V and 4 from J, leaving 9 bases between them. Germline V gene data show CDR1 as MNHEY and CDR2 as SMNVEV (reference sequence).

J is TRBJ2-2 and V is TRBV19; perhaps TRBD2 as D (6 bases). Deletions cut 9 bases from V and 9 bases from J, with 26 bases between. The CDR3 contains 16 residues. Germline CDR1 reads LNHDA; CDR2 reads SQIVND (reference sequence). The CDR3 sequence: CASSVGGLSWEWELFF. As DNA, the CDR3 is TGTGCCAGCTCGGTGGGGGGACTTTCCTGGGAGTGGGAGCTGTTTTTT.

The rearrangement uses TRBV5-4 and TRBJ2-7; TRBD2 might be the D (5 bases). This CDR3 comprises 11 residues. Germline V CDR1 and CDR2: SGHNT, YYREEE (reference sequence). The CDR3 reads CAVDGDYEQYF. Here the CDR3 DNA reads TGTGCTGTAGACGGGGACTACGAGCAGTACTTC.